This T cell receptor beta chain appears in the sequencing data of a study of regulatory T cells in long-lasting Graves disease. This clonotype has ten or more counts. Sample time point: persistent/refractory GD, antithyroid drugs over 5 years with positive TRAb. There was RNA extracted from PBMCs, and the TCR library was made from it. Germline V gene data show CDR1 as SNHLY and CDR2 as FYNNEI. This CDR3 has 14 residues. Between the trimmed V and J ends, which lost 6 bases and 3 bases, there was a span of 11 bases. Sequencing libraries for TCR beta were prepared with iRepertoire HTBI primers and Arm-PCR of CDR3 regions. TCRdb independently ran MiXCR on the multiplex PCR reads; one entry per CDR3 protein. The sample carries under 450,000 distinct CDR3 sequences, more than 20% recorded once.

Source: peripheral blood mononuclear cells (PBMCs), taken when the disease was refractory, from a patient treated with antithyroid drugs. This receptor was taken from a woman aged 40 to 50 with Graves disease. The chain couples TRBV2 to TRBJ2-2; D unresolved. The CDR3 DNA follows: TGTGCCAGCAGCTTAACACGGGACACCGGGGAGCTGTTTTTT. It codes for CASSLTRDTGELFF.